Sequencing of this T cell receptor (beta chain) was carried out in a study of blood T cell repertoires in COVID-19. Study-level information: The cDNA or gDNA used as material had been derived from T cells, B-cell-depleted T cells, or PBMCs.

The cohort comprised adults aged about 18 to 90 years residing in 20 to 30 US areas. Assay used: immunoSEQ multiplex PCR; TCRdb lists only in-frame clones, some missing. The sample lists hundreds of thousands of clones; approximately 88% were seen once. Specimen: PBMCs or T cells enriched from blood (not recorded which). This clonotype originated in a woman between 40 and 50 years old with acute COVID-19.

CDR3 sequence: CASNPNTETQYF. The DNA for the CDR3 is TGTGCCAGCAACCCTAATACTGAGACCCAGTACTTC. J is TRBJ2-5 and V is TRBV6-5; D gene ambiguous. This CDR3 has 12 amino acids. CDR1 is MNHEY and CDR2 is SVGAGI in the germline V gene. V lost 7 bases, J lost 5 bases, and 11 bases lay in between.